The 29 T cell receptor beta chains below were found in one sample sequenced in a study of CD4 T cells in relation to SARS-CoV-2 and coronaviruses. Their antigens remain unidentified. Clones were read by immunoSEQ multiplex PCR, and TCRdb kept only the in-frame ones, dropping some. Of just over 35,000 clones listed, roughly 82% are singletons. Sequenced material: memory CD4+ T cells from PBMCs, cultured in vitro. All receptors come from an adult with COVID-19.

The chain recombines TRBV2 with TRBJ2-7; 9 positions agree with TRBD2. Germline assignment: CDR1 SNHLY and CDR2 FYNNEI. The CDR3 length is 16 residues. The J segment lost 3 bases and the V segment lost 4 bases, leaving 10 bases of the junction unmatched. The CDR3 loop is CASSVRSGRGLYEQYF. The CDR3, as DNA: TGTGCCAGCAGTGTTCGTAGCGGGAGAGGCCTCTACGAGCAGTACTTC.

The J gene is TRBJ2-1, the V gene TRBV19; unclear D gene. Trimming removed 3 bases from V and 7 bases from J, with 7 bases in between. This CDR3 comprises 12 residues. The germline CDR1 and CDR2 sequences are LNHDA and SQIVND (reference sequence). CDR3 nucleotides: TGTGCCAGTAGTATGTCCGGTAATGAGCAGTTCTTC. Its protein product is CASSMSGNEQFF.

This clone was seen a few times. This chain joins TRBV5-6 and TRBJ2-5; D unclear. Trimming removed 3 bases from V and 1 base from J, with 16 bases in between. This CDR3 comprises 16 residues. Germline CDR1 and CDR2: SGHDT and YYEEEE. In DNA, the CDR3 is TGTGCCAGCAGCTCTTTATATGTGGCAGTCCAAGAGACCCAGTACTTC. Its translation: CASSSLYVAVQETQYF.

The chain links TRBV24-1 to TRBJ2-1; maybe TRBD2 (5 bases). CDR1 KGHDR and CDR2 SFDVKD come from the germline V gene. Trimming shortened V by 4 bases and J by 0 bases, and 12 bases separated the two germline ends. This CDR3 contains 16 residues. CDR3 residues: CATSDQSGASYNEQFF. CDR3 bases: TGTGCCACCAGTGACCAAAGCGGCGCCTCCTACAATGAGCAGTTCTTC.

This chain connects TRBV28 to TRBJ2-7; D not resolved. CDR1 and CDR2 (germline): MDHEN, SYDVKM. Trimming pared 8 bases from V and 5 bases from J, leaving 10 bases between. CDR3 length: 11 residues. The CDR3 DNA sequence: TGTGCCAGCGCGGAGAGAGACGAGCAGTACTTC. It encodes CASAERDEQYF.

The rearrangement uses TRBV18 and TRBJ2-5; D is unresolved. Looked up from germline, CDR1 is KGHSH and CDR2 is LQKENI. Deletions cut 9 bases from V and 5 bases from J, with 13 bases between. The CDR3 sequence is 12 residues long. CDR3 region: CASSRDGETQYF. The CDR3 DNA sequence: TGTGCCAGTTCTCGTGACGGGGAGACCCAGTACTTC.

J is TRBJ2-1 and V is TRBV5-1; 10 bases align to TRBD2. Germline V gene sequence: CDR1 SGHRS, CDR2 YFSETQ. This CDR3 is built from 21 residues. Losses at the gene ends were 5 bases for V and 6 bases for J; bases not matched to a gene: 26. The CDR3 reads CASRFPRSGRAEVTRGNEQFF. CDR3 coding DNA: TGCGCCAGCAGATTCCCCCGAAGCGGGAGGGCCGAGGTGACGAGGGGCAATGAGCAGTTCTTC.

The chain combines TRBV5-8 with TRBJ2-1; D is uncertain. The CDR3 loop spans 12 amino acids. Per the germline V gene, CDR1 is SGHTS and CDR2 is YDEGEE. V was trimmed by 4 bases and J by 3 bases, leaving 5 bases between them. In DNA form, the CDR3 reads TGTGCCAGCAGCCGTGGCTACAATGAGCAGTTCTTC. Protein: CASSRGYNEQFF. Complete variable domain (other parts from reference TRBV5-8 and TRBJ2-1): EAGVTQSPTHLIKTRGQQATLRCSPISGHTSVYWYQQALGLGLQFLLWYDEGEERNRGNFPPRFSGRQFPNYSSELNVNALELEDSALYLCASSRGYNEQFFGPGTRLTVL.

V gene TRBV6-5 combines with J gene TRBJ2-7; D is uncertain. The V end lost 0 bases, the J end lost 3 bases, and 9 bases lay between the germline ends. The CDR3 consists of 14 residues. CDR1 is MNHEY, CDR2 SVGAGI, per germline. In DNA form, the CDR3 reads TGTGCCAGCAGTTACTCTGCCAGTCGCTACGAGCAGTACTTC. Translation gives CASSYSASRYEQYF.

A few counts support this clone. The chain is built from TRBV27 and TRBJ2-3, with 12 bases fitting TRBD2. Trimming cost V 1 base and J 3 bases; bases outside gene matches: 11. Per the germline V gene, CDR1 is MNHEY and CDR2 is SMNVEV (reference sequence). The CDR3 consists of 19 residues. The CDR3 loop is CASSLLTSGSWGTTDTQYF. The CDR3 bases are TGTGCCAGCAGTTTATTGACTAGCGGGAGTTGGGGGACGACAGATACGCAGTATTTT.

This chain joins TRBV19 and TRBJ1-1; unclear D gene. The CDR3 totals 14 residues. From germline, CDR1 is LNHDA and CDR2 SQIVND (reference sequence). Trimming shortened V by 7 bases and J by 0 bases, and 12 bases separated the two germline ends. The CDR3 DNA is TGTGCCAGTAAACCCGGGAGACTGAACACTGAAGCTTTCTTT. This codes for CASKPGRLNTEAFF.

In this sample, this clone turned up once. The chain recombines TRBV28 with TRBJ1-3, with D hard to call. Germline CDR1 and CDR2: MDHEN and SYDVKM. This CDR3 comprises 15 residues. V gave up 7 bases and J gave up 0 bases, with 13 bases separating them. This CDR3 is CASTSRVPSGNTIYF. CDR3 nucleotides: TGTGCCAGCACCTCCCGGGTCCCCTCTGGAAACACCATATATTTT.

The chain links TRBV20-1 to TRBJ2-7, with D unresolved. This CDR3 has 11 residues. Trimming shortened V by 0 bases and J by 5 bases, and 5 bases separated the two germline ends. Germline loops: CDR1 DFQATT, CDR2 SNEGSKA (reference sequence). CDR3: CSARDYNEQYF. The DNA of the CDR3 is TGCAGTGCTAGAGACTATAACGAGCAGTACTTC.

The sample holds a few counts of this clone. The rearrangement uses TRBV12-5 and TRBJ2-7, with 8 bases aligning to TRBD1. The J segment lost 3 bases and the V segment lost 1 base, leaving 8 bases of the junction unmatched. The CDR3 loop spans 16 amino acids. In germline, CDR1 is LGHNT, CDR2 FRNRAP. CDR3 DNA: TGTGCTAGTGGTTTGGACCCGGGGACAGGCGACTACGAGCAGTACTTC. The encoded protein is CASGLDPGTGDYEQYF.

The V call is TRBV3-1 (or the pseudogene TRBV3-2), the J call TRBJ2-6; D is unresolved. The CDR3 totals 16 residues. Germline V CDR1 and CDR2: LGHDT, YNNKEL (reference sequence). Trimming took off 1 base at V and 4 bases at J, with 11 bases between the two ends. DNA for the CDR3: TGTGCCAGCAGCCAAGGGGAAATGAGCGGGGCCAACGTCCTGACTTTC. This gives the protein CASSQGEMSGANVLTF.

The gene calls are TRBV18 and TRBJ2-3; D call uncertain. Trimming took 2 bases from V and 0 from J, leaving 6 bases between them. The CDR3 spans 14 residues. In germline, CDR1 is KGHSH, CDR2 LQKENI. The CDR3 reads CASSPIQSTDTQYF. The CDR3 coding sequence is TGTGCCAGCTCACCAATACAGAGCACAGATACGCAGTATTTT.

The chain carries TRBV9 and TRBJ1-4, with TRBD1 matching 7 bases. Per germline, CDR1 SGDLS and CDR2 YYNGEE. The CDR3 is 15 amino acids. The junction had 9 bases not matched to a gene; V was cut back by 4 bases and J by 6 bases. The CDR3 sequence: CASSPGGQGYEKLFF. The CDR3 DNA reads TGTGCCAGCAGCCCAGGGGGGCAGGGATATGAAAAACTGTTTTTT.

V gene TRBV2 combines with J gene TRBJ2-7; D is perhaps TRBD2 (5 bases). The ends were cut back, 6 bases at V and 1 base at J, with 13 bases in the middle. The germline gives CDR1 SNHLY, CDR2 FYNNEI. This CDR3 comprises 14 residues. This CDR3 reads CASSAPGVSYEQYF. Here the CDR3 DNA reads TGTGCCAGCAGCGCCCCCGGGGTTTCCTACGAGCAGTACTTC.

This sequence joins TRBV5-1 and TRBJ2-5; the D gene is possibly TRBD2 (6 bases). Trimming shortened V by 4 bases and J by 5 bases, and 12 bases separated the two germline ends. Germline V gene data show CDR1 as SGHRS and CDR2 as YFSETQ. The CDR3 loop spans 13 amino acids. The DNA for the CDR3 is TGCGCCAGCAGCCCAGGACTACTGGAGACCCAGTACTTC. Translated: CASSPGLLETQYF.

Details on this clone: This same CDR3 is encoded by further DNA sequences in the sample. CDR3 amino acids: CASSRNLGEQYF. The CDR3 DNA sequence: TGTGCCAGCAGCCGCAATCTGGGGGAACAGTACTTC. V and J are TRBV4-2 and TRBJ2-7; D is perhaps TRBD1 or TRBD2 (5 bases each). There are 12 residues in the CDR3. Germline CDR1 and CDR2: LGHNA and YNFKEQ. Deletions cut 4 bases from V and 10 bases from J, with 14 bases between.

The chain joins TRBV24-1 to TRBJ2-7; 7 nucleotides line up with TRBD2. The junction had 0 bases not matched to a gene; V was cut back by 5 bases and J by 6 bases. CDR1 and CDR2 from the germline V gene are KGHDR and SFDVKD. The CDR3 contains 11 residues. CDR3 residues: CATSAGGEQYF. In DNA form, the CDR3 reads TGTGCCACCAGTGCGGGAGGCGAGCAGTACTTC.

This sequence joins TRBV28 and TRBJ2-1, with D perhaps TRBD1 (6 bases). Germline-derived CDR1 and CDR2 are MDHEN and SYDVKM. The CDR3 has 15 amino acids. Trimming pared 5 bases from V and 3 bases from J, leaving 14 bases between. The CDR3 is CASSNNRDNYNEQFF. The CDR3 DNA reads as TGTGCCAGCAGTAACAACCGGGACAACTACAATGAGCAGTTCTTC.

The chain couples TRBV20-1 to TRBJ2-7, with D unclear. V lost 6 bases, J lost 3 bases, and 9 bases lay in between. Germline V gene data show CDR1 as DFQATT and CDR2 as SNEGSKA (reference sequence). The CDR3 spans 11 residues. The chain's CDR3 is CSAPRGYEQYF. The CDR3 DNA follows: TGCAGTGCCCCACGAGGCTACGAGCAGTACTTC.

Only a few counts were recorded for this clone. This chain joins TRBV7-8 and TRBJ2-1; D perhaps matches TRBD2 (6 bases). Germline values: CDR1 SGHVS, CDR2 FQNEAQ. V lost 3 bases, J lost 3 bases, and 12 bases lay in between. The CDR3 consists of 15 residues. CDR3 nucleotides: TGTGCCAGCAGCTTGAGGCTAGCGTTCTACAATGAGCAGTTCTTC. Its protein is CASSLRLAFYNEQFF.

Here the CDR3 reads CASSPRLDRAGNEKLFF. The CDR3 DNA sequence: TGTGCCAGCTCACCAAGGCTCGACAGAGCGGGCAATGAAAAACTGTTTTTT. The V gene is TRBV18, the J gene TRBJ1-4; possibly TRBD1 for D (5 bases). Germline lookup yields CDR1 KGHSH and CDR2 LQKENI. V lost 2 bases, J lost 5 bases, and 18 bases lay in between. The CDR3 sequence is 17 residues long.

V is TRBV5-1 and J is TRBJ1-1, with 7 bases matching TRBD1. J gave up 5 bases and V 1 base, and 17 bases lay outside the gene matches. The CDR3 is 18 amino acids. Germline V gene sequence: CDR1 SGHRS, CDR2 YFSETQ. The CDR3 region is CASSLKNRDRVLETEAFF. Here the CDR3 DNA reads TGCGCCAGCAGCTTGAAGAACCGGGACAGAGTTCTCGAAACTGAAGCTTTCTTT.

The V gene is TRBV4-1, the J gene TRBJ2-2; the match to TRBD2 covers 9 bases. Germline lookup yields CDR1 MGHRA and CDR2 YSYEKL. With V trimmed by 4 bases and J by 5 bases, 14 bases remained unmatched. This CDR3 spans 18 amino acids. The CDR3 spells CASSRAAGGSGRTGELFF. The CDR3 DNA reads TGCGCCAGCAGCCGAGCGGCGGGGGGGTCTGGTCGGACCGGGGAGCTGTTTTTT.

The rearrangement links TRBV28 to TRBJ1-2; the D gene is possibly TRBD1 (5 bases). The CDR3 length is 15 residues. CDR1 is MDHEN, CDR2 SYDVKM, per germline. V was trimmed by 2 bases and J by 4 bases, leaving 14 bases between them. CDR3 sequence: CASSLTRGRGYGYTF. CDR3 coding DNA: TGTGCCAGCAGTTTAACTCGGGGACGGGGCTATGGCTACACCTTC.

V and J are TRBV3-1 (or the pseudogene TRBV3-2) and TRBJ2-3; TRBD1 aligns across 7 bases. The V and J ends lost 4 bases and 7 bases, in that order; junction bases with no gene match: 5. The CDR3 totals 13 residues. Germline V lookup: CDR1 LGHDT, CDR2 YNNKEL (reference sequence). CDR3 DNA sequence: TGTGCCAGCAGCCCTCAGGGGGTTCATACGCAGTATTTT. It yields the protein CASSPQGVHTQYF.